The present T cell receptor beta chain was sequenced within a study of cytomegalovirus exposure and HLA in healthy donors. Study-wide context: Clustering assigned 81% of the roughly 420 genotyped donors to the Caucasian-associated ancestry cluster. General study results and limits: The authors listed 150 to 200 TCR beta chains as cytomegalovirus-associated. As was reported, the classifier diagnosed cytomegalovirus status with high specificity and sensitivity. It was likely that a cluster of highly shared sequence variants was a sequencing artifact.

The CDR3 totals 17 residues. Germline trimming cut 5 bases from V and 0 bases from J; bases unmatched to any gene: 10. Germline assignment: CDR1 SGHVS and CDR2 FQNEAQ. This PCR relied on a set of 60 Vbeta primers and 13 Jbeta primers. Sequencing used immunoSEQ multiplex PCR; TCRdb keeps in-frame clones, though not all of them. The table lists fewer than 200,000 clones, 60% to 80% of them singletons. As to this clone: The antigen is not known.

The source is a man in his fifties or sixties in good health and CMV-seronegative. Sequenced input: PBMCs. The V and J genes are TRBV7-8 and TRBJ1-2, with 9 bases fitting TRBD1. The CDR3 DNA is TGTGCCAGCAGCCCTCAAAGGGACAGGGTGACTAACTATGGCTACACCTTC. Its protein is CASSPQRDRVTNYGYTF.